The present entry profiles one T cell receptor (beta chain) with its context. Its antigen is not known. This record belongs to a study of shared clonotypes between healthy human individuals. Several immunoSEQ plates received, in even portions, the genomic DNA of each subset. Assay: immunoSEQ multiplex PCR; the TCRdb copy retains only in-frame clones and omits some. The sample shows millions of clones, more than 80% of them seen only once. Study-level results: Blood was the sole source, and tissue repertoires probably differ. The naive CD4 repertoires of a handful of donors were compared, and roughly 5% of clonotypes were shared.

The clonotype originates from a man younger than 30 in good health. Sequencing was performed on naive CD4+ T cells sorted from blood. Noted subset: CD45RA+ positively selected.

Written as DNA, the CDR3 is TGTGCCAGCGCCTTGGGTGTCAATGAGCAGTTCTTC. Its translation is CASALGVNEQFF. The V gene is TRBV2, the J gene TRBJ2-1, with unresolved D. The CDR3 spans 12 residues. With 8 bases removed from V and 6 bases from J, the gap between germline ends came to 11 bases. From germline, CDR1 is SNHLY and CDR2 FYNNEI.